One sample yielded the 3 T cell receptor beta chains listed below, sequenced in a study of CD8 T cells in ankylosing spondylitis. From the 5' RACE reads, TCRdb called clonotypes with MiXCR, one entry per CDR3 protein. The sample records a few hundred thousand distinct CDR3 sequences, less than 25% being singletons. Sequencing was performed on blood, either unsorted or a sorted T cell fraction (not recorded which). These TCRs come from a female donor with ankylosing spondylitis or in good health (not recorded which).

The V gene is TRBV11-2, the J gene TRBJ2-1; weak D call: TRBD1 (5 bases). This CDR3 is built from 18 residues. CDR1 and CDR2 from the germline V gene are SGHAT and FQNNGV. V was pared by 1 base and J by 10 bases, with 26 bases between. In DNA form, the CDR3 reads TGTGCCAGCAGCTTAGTCCCCTCGACCACCATCCAGGGCGGAGAGCAGTTCTTC. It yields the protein CASSLVPSTTIQGGEQFF.

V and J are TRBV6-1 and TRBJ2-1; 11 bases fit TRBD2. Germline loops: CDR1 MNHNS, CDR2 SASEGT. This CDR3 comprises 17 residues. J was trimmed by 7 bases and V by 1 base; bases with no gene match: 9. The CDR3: CASSEVRASGRMNEQFF. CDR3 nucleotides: TGTGCCAGCAGTGAAGTTAGGGCTAGCGGGAGGATGAATGAGCAGTTCTTC.

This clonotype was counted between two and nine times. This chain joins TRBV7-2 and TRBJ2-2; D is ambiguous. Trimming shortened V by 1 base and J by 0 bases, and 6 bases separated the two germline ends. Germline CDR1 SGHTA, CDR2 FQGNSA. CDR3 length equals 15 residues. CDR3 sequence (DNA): TGTGCCAGCAGCTTAGTAGCCGCGAACACCGGGGAGCTGTTTTTT. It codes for CASSLVAANTGELFF.